Listed here are 28 T cell receptor beta chains from one sample, sequenced in a study of blood T cell repertoires in COVID-19. The table came from immunoSEQ multiplex PCR; TCRdb's copy has only in-frame clones and leaves some out. The sample consists of some 30,000 clones, about 79% of them appearing once. Sequencing was done on a sample of peripheral blood. These receptor sequences come from a human donor in a cohort sampled during active COVID-19.

The rearrangement joins TRBV4-3 to TRBJ1-1; 11 bases match TRBD1. This CDR3 has 17 amino acids. J gave up 1 base and V 4 bases, and 8 bases lay outside the gene matches. CDR1 and CDR2 (germline): LGHNA, YSLEER. The CDR3 loop is CASSRSDRGLGNTEAFF. As DNA, the CDR3 is TGCGCCAGCAGCCGATCGGACAGGGGGCTTGGGAACACTGAAGCTTTCTTT.

In this sample, this clone turned up once. The chain employs TRBV5-1 and TRBJ1-1, with TRBD1 matching 8 bases. V trimming: 5 bases; J trimming: 5 bases; junction bases outside the gene matches: 5. The CDR3 is made up of 13 amino acids. The germline CDR1 and CDR2 sequences are SGHRS and YFSETQ. CDR3 sequence: CASSSRGRTEAFF. The CDR3 DNA reads TGCGCCAGCAGTTCCAGGGGGCGGACTGAAGCTTTCTTT.

The V and J genes are TRBV29-1 and TRBJ1-5; 10 bases are shared with TRBD1. The CDR3 sequence is 14 residues long. Germline values: CDR1 SQVTM, CDR2 ANQGSEA. V gave up 6 bases and J gave up 5 bases; unmatched junction bases: 7. CDR3 nucleotide sequence: TGCAGCGTCCGAGGACAGGGGGTGGATCAGCCCCAGCATTTT. Translation gives CSVRGQGVDQPQHF.

The chain is built from TRBV5-6 and TRBJ2-7; D remains ambiguous. The germline V gene encodes CDR1 SGHDT and CDR2 YYEEEE. V was pared by 6 bases and J by 3 bases, with 10 bases between. This CDR3 spans 12 amino acids. The CDR3 coding sequence is TGTGCCAGCACCTCCTCAGGCTACGAGCAGTACTTC. Amino acid sequence: CASTSSGYEQYF. The full variable domain, with the rest looked up from reference TRBV5-6 and TRBJ2-7, is DAGVTQSPTHLIKTRGQQVTLRCSPKSGHDTVSWYQQALGQGPQFIFQYYEEEERQRGNFPDRFSGHQFPNYSSELNVNALLLGDSALYLCASTSSGYEQYFGPGTRLTVT.

This rearrangement joins TRBV5-4 to TRBJ2-3; perhaps TRBD2 as D (6 bases). CDR3 length: 15 residues. The V and J ends lost 5 bases and 6 bases respectively, with 19 bases between them. Germline CDR1 is SGHNT and CDR2 is YYREEE (reference sequence). CDR3 protein: CASRVGSGPRDTQYF. The DNA of the CDR3 is TGTGCCAGCAGGGTGGGGAGCGGGCCTCGGGATACGCAGTATTTT. Using reference TRBV5-4 and TRBJ2-3 for the parts outside the CDR3, the full variable domain is ETGVTQSPTHLIKTRGQQVTLRCSSQSGHNTVSWYQQALGQGPQFIFQYYREEENGRGNFPPRFSGLQFPNYSSELNVNALELDDSALYLCASRVGSGPRDTQYFGPGTRLTVL.

This rearrangement joins TRBV5-1 to TRBJ2-2; D is perhaps TRBD2 (5 bases). V lost 5 bases, J lost 2 bases, and 7 bases lay in between. The CDR3 consists of 13 residues. The germline CDR1 and CDR2 sequences are SGHRS and YFSETQ. The CDR3 DNA follows: TGCGCCAGCAGGGACTTTAACACCGGGGAGCTGTTTTTT. It specifies CASRDFNTGELFF.

V usage is TRBV5-4 and J usage is TRBJ1-3; maybe TRBD1 (5 bases). There are 14 residues in the CDR3. Germline loops: CDR1 SGHNT, CDR2 YYREEE (reference sequence). V lost 5 bases, J lost 1 base, and 10 bases lay in between. DNA of the CDR3: TGTGCCAGCAGGGCGGGGGGATCTGGAAACACCATATATTTT. As protein: CASRAGGSGNTIYF.

This clone was seen more than once but under ten times. The V and J genes are TRBV5-4 and TRBJ2-7; weak D call: TRBD1 (5 bases). Looked up from germline, CDR1 is SGHNT and CDR2 is YYREEE (reference sequence). This CDR3 comprises 16 residues. The ends were cut back, 0 bases at V and 4 bases at J, with 17 bases in the middle. The CDR3 protein is CASSLGAGSDQYEQYF. Written as DNA, the CDR3 is TGTGCCAGCAGCTTGGGGGCAGGGTCCGATCAGTACGAGCAGTACTTC.

The V and J genes are TRBV3-1 (or the pseudogene TRBV3-2) and TRBJ2-1; D is perhaps TRBD2 (6 bases). Trimming took off 0 bases at V and 0 bases at J, with 15 bases between the two ends. In germline, CDR1 is LGHDT, CDR2 YNNKEL (reference sequence). CDR3 length equals 18 residues. The CDR3 DNA follows: TGTGCCAGCAGCCAAGACAATGCGGGGAAAAGCTCCTACAATGAGCAGTTCTTC. Its translation is CASSQDNAGKSSYNEQFF.

The chain uses TRBV29-1 and TRBJ1-2; 9 bases line up with TRBD1. Germline lookup yields CDR1 SQVTM and CDR2 ANQGSEA. The CDR3 has 13 amino acids. The V gene end was trimmed by 0 bases and the J gene end by 6 bases; junction bases not matched to a gene: 2. The CDR3 sequence is CSVEDGTGNGYTF. In DNA, the CDR3 is TGCAGCGTTGAAGATGGGACAGGGAATGGCTACACCTTC. The full variable domain, rest sourced from reference TRBV29-1 and TRBJ1-2, is SAVISQKPSRDICQRGTSLTIQCQVDSQVTMMFWYRQQPGQSLTLIATANQGSEATYESGFVIDKFPISRPNLTFSTLTVSNMSPEDSSIYLCSVEDGTGNGYTFGSGTRLTVV.

The chain has TRBV2 and TRBJ2-5, with D possibly being TRBD2 (6 bases). V was shortened by 6 bases and J by 5 bases, with 10 bases between the two germline ends. The CDR3 sequence is 12 residues long. Looked up from germline, CDR1 is SNHLY and CDR2 is FYNNEI. The CDR3 reads CASRRDSETQYF. Written as DNA, the CDR3 is TGTGCCAGCAGACGGGACTCGGAGACCCAGTACTTC.

The V and J genes are TRBV6-6 and TRBJ1-4; D is perhaps TRBD1 (5 bases). The V gene's germline CDR1 is MNHNY and CDR2 SVGAGI (reference sequence). V was shortened by 7 bases and J by 2 bases, with 11 bases between the two germline ends. The CDR3 totals 14 residues. DNA of the CDR3: TGTGCCAGCACCGGACATTCGACTAATGAAAAACTGTTTTTT. Encoded protein: CASTGHSTNEKLFF.

The V and J genes are TRBV30 and TRBJ1-1; D is unclear. Trimming removed 5 bases from V and 4 bases from J, with 17 bases in between. CDR1 GTSNPN and CDR2 SVGIG come from the germline V gene (reference sequence). The CDR3 runs 14 residues. CDR3 in DNA: TGTGCCTGGGCCCTGATTCGGTCGGGCACTGAAGCTTTCTTT. Its protein product is CAWALIRSGTEAFF. Full variable domain (outside the CDR3, taken from reference TRBV30 and TRBJ1-1): SQTIHQWPATLVQPVGSPLSLECTVEGTSNPNLYWYRQAAGRGLQLLFYSVGIGQISSEVPQNLSASRPQDRQFILSSKKLLLSDSGFYLCAWALIRSGTEAFFGQGTRLTVV.

The chain joins TRBV6-6 to TRBJ1-4, with TRBD1 as a possible D gene (5 bases). Germline assignment: CDR1 MNHNY and CDR2 SVGAGI (reference sequence). Deletions cut 8 bases from V and 7 bases from J, with 20 bases between. The CDR3 has 15 residues. The CDR3 region is CASDDPGAPPEKLFF. As DNA, the CDR3 is TGTGCCAGCGATGATCCTGGGGCGCCCCCTGAAAAACTGTTTTTT.

This chain uses TRBV14 with TRBJ2-2, with TRBD1 matching 10 bases. The CDR3 has 15 residues. V lost 5 bases, J lost 6 bases, and 6 bases stayed unmatched. CDR1 is SGHDN, CDR2 FVKESK, per germline. The CDR3 DNA follows: TGTGCCAGCAGCTCGGGACAGGGGTCAGCCGGGGAGCTGTTTTTT. Translating it yields CASSSGQGSAGELFF.

The chain links TRBV9 to TRBJ1-6; TRBD1 agrees at 8 bases. The germline V gene encodes CDR1 SGDLS and CDR2 YYNGEE. The length of the CDR3 is 16 residues. Losses at the gene ends were 0 bases for V and 13 bases for J; bases not matched to a gene: 12. The CDR3 DNA is TGTGCCAGCAGCGTAGAGGGGTTGACAGGGGTTTCGCCCCTCCACTTT. It encodes CASSVEGLTGVSPLHF.

The CDR3 region has the DNA TGTGCCAGCCTGGACAGCCTGAATTCACCCCTCCACTTT. This translates into CASLDSLNSPLHF. The chain has TRBV18 and TRBJ1-6; a possible D gene is TRBD1 (6 bases). This CDR3 comprises 13 residues. Germline V gene data show CDR1 as KGHSH and CDR2 as LQKENI. V dropped 8 bases and J dropped 7 bases, with 12 bases sitting between them.

This clone was detected only once. The gene calls are TRBV19 and TRBJ1-5; 12 bases match TRBD1. With 5 bases clipped from V and 4 bases from J, the junction kept 3 bases outside the gene matches. The germline CDR1 and CDR2 sequences are LNHDA and SQIVND (reference sequence). The CDR3 is 15 amino acids. Here the CDR3 reads CASSPGQGANQPQHF. CDR3 nucleotide sequence: TGTGCCAGTAGTCCGGGACAGGGGGCAAATCAGCCCCAGCATTTT. The full variable domain, completed using reference TRBV19 and TRBJ1-5, is DGGITQSPKYLFRKEGQNVTLSCEQNLNHDAMYWYRQDPGQGLRLIYYSQIVNDFQKGDIAEGYSVSREKKESFPLTVTSAQKNPTAFYLCASSPGQGANQPQHFGDGTRLSIL.

This sequence joins TRBV11-2 and TRBJ2-5; D not resolved. Per germline, CDR1 SGHAT and CDR2 FQNNGV. This CDR3 spans 14 amino acids. V was trimmed by 5 bases and J by 1 base, leaving 11 bases between them. CDR3 loop: CASSPHPGQETQYF. CDR3 coding DNA: TGTGCCAGCAGCCCGCACCCCGGCCAAGAGACCCAGTACTTC. Variable domain in full (rest from reference TRBV11-2 and TRBJ2-5): EAGVAQSPRYKIIEKRQSVAFWCNPISGHATLYWYQQILGQGPKLLIQFQNNGVVDDSQLPKDRFSAERLKGVDSTLKIQPAKLEDSAVYLCASSPHPGQETQYFGPGTRLLVL.

The chain carries TRBV11-3 and TRBJ2-7; TRBD1 might be the D (5 bases). Trimming left V 3 bases short and J 0 bases short, with 6 bases between. This CDR3 has 13 residues. CDR1 and CDR2 (germline): SGHNT, YENEEA. DNA of the CDR3: TGTGCCAGCAGCTTTGACAGCTCCTACGAGCAGTACTTC. Residues: CASSFDSSYEQYF.

This clone was observed once. The chain recombines TRBV9 with TRBJ2-5; maybe TRBD2 (6 bases). The germline V gene has CDR1 SGDLS and CDR2 YYNGEE. There are 14 residues in the CDR3. Trimming left V 3 bases short and J 7 bases short, with 16 bases between. Written as DNA, the CDR3 is TGTGCCAGCAGCGGCCGAGGGGAGGTCGGGACCCAGTACTTC. Translated, it gives CASSGRGEVGTQYF.

This clone was seen just once. The chain employs TRBV24-1 and TRBJ1-2; TRBD1 is a possible D gene (5 bases). CDR1 KGHDR and CDR2 SFDVKD come from the germline V gene. The V and J ends lost 9 bases and 2 bases respectively, with 12 bases between them. The CDR3 has 13 amino acids. The CDR3 nucleotides are TGTGCCACCGCTGACAGACGGAACTATGGCTACACCTTC. This encodes CATADRRNYGYTF.

The rearrangement links TRBV18 to TRBJ2-5, with 7 bases identical to TRBD1. The CDR3 has 14 residues. V was clipped by 5 bases and J by 7 bases; unmatched bases: 10. The germline V gene encodes CDR1 KGHSH and CDR2 LQKENI. The CDR3 coding sequence is TGTGCCAGCTCAATATCAGGGGGTCTAGGGACCCAGTACTTC. Encoded protein: CASSISGGLGTQYF. Variable domain in full (rest from reference TRBV18 and TRBJ2-5): NAGVMQNPRHLVRRRGQEARLRCSPMKGHSHVYWYRQLPEEGLKFMVYLQKENIIDESGMPKERFSAEFPKEGPSILRIQQVVRGDSAAYFCASSISGGLGTQYFGPGTRLLVL.

V is TRBV7-9 and J is TRBJ2-7; a weak D match, TRBD2 (6 bases). The CDR3 loop spans 14 amino acids. Germline-derived CDR1 and CDR2 are SEHNR and FQNEAQ (reference sequence). V was pared by 4 bases and J by 1 base, with 11 bases between. The CDR3, as DNA: TGTGCCAGCAGCTCGGGGGACGGATCCTACGAGCAGTACTTC. Translating it yields CASSSGDGSYEQYF.

The V and J genes are TRBV5-1 and TRBJ2-1; weak D call: TRBD2 (5 bases). Germline CDR1 SGHRS, CDR2 YFSETQ. This CDR3 has 15 amino acids. Trimming stripped 0 bases from V and 7 bases from J, with 14 bases between. For the CDR3, the DNA is TGCGCCAGCAGCTTGGGACCGGGGTGGGGAAATGAGCAGTTCTTC. Amino acid sequence: CASSLGPGWGNEQFF.

The chain carries TRBV19 and TRBJ1-6, with D uncertain. The CDR3 contains 13 residues. V dropped 7 bases and J dropped 2 bases, with 6 bases sitting between them. Germline assignment: CDR1 LNHDA and CDR2 SQIVND (reference sequence). For the CDR3, the DNA is TGTGCCAGTATGCGGACCTATAATTCACCCCTCCACTTT. It codes for CASMRTYNSPLHF.

This clone is a singleton in its sample. The V call is TRBV5-1, the J call TRBJ2-2, with D tentatively TRBD1 (6 bases). CDR1 is SGHRS, CDR2 YFSETQ, per germline. Deletions cut 4 bases from V and 4 bases from J, with 14 bases between. CDR3 length: 15 residues. DNA for the CDR3: TGCGCCAGCAGCGGTATACAGGGCCCCACCGGGGAGCTGTTTTTT. Translating gives CASSGIQGPTGELFF.

V is TRBV6-1 and J is TRBJ2-7, with TRBD2 matching over 7 bases. CDR3 length equals 14 residues. After removal of 1 base from V and 2 bases from J, the junction contained 2 bases not matched to a gene. Germline V gene lookup returns CDR1 MNHNS and CDR2 SASEGT. The CDR3: CASSEGEGPYEQYF. In DNA, the CDR3 is TGTGCCAGCAGTGAAGGGGAGGGACCCTACGAGCAGTACTTC.